Here is one T cell receptor beta chain with its context. Antigen specificity is unknown. The V gene end was trimmed by 4 bases and the J gene end by 3 bases; junction bases not matched to a gene: 17. Germline loops: CDR1 SEHNR, CDR2 FQNEAQ (reference sequence). CDR3 length: 18 residues. This cohort consisted of healthy bone marrow donors. This sample is drawn from a study of cytomegalovirus exposure and HLA in healthy donors. Notes on the study in general: Analysis performed later found under 20,000 TCR beta sequences associated with HLA alleles at 0.05 false discovery rate.

With 60 Vbeta and 13 Jbeta primers, the PCR was carried out. The protocol was immunoSEQ multiplex PCR, while the TCRdb copy is restricted to in-frame clones and leaves out a portion. The table shows around 130,000 clones, with roughly 78% occurring only once. Sequenced material: PBMCs. This clonotype was sampled from a male donor in good health and CMV-seronegative. This sequence joins TRBV7-9 and TRBJ2-7; 8 nucleotides match TRBD2. The CDR3 sequence is CASSSLSGRPGQGYEQYF. CDR3 DNA sequence: TGTGCCAGCAGCTCGTTAAGCGGGAGACCGGGACAAGGCTACGAGCAGTACTTC.